Following are 32 T cell receptor beta chains from one sample sequenced in a study of shared clonotypes between healthy human individuals (TCRdb year 2020). Library preparation was by the immunoSEQ multiplex PCR assay. Entries here come from immuneACCESS through TCRdb and include only in-frame sequences with V and J called. Some clones fail to appear in such tables; in the studies checked, an unresolved V gene covers under half of the shortfall, and the cause of the remainder is unknown. In all, the sample holds 2,100,000 or so clones, and approximately 95% of those were seen once. The top ten clonotypes cover more than 0.1% of the sample. Sequenced sample: naive CD4+ T cells sorted from blood. Interpreted using the paper, the cell subset or site label stands for: CD45RA+ positively selected. These receptors were collected from a man in his late teens or twenties in good health.

The count of this clone is one. The chain carries TRBV6-4 and TRBJ2-7; perhaps D is TRBD1 or TRBD2 (5 bases each). CDR1 is MRHNA, CDR2 SNTAGT, per germline. The V end lost 10 bases, the J end lost 2 bases, and 21 bases lay between the germline ends. The CDR3 loop spans 15 amino acids. The CDR3 coding sequence is TGTGCCACCTCAGGAATGGGGGAAATTCCCTACGAGCAGTACTTC. Its protein is CATSGMGEIPYEQYF.

The chain employs TRBV11-2 and TRBJ2-5; D gene uncertain. The V gene lost 1 base and the J gene lost 1 base, with 7 bases spanning the gap. The CDR3 totals 14 residues. Germline V gene sequence: CDR1 SGHAT, CDR2 FQNNGV. The CDR3 here is CASSLARPQETQYF. The CDR3 DNA reads TGTGCCAGCAGCTTAGCAAGGCCCCAAGAGACCCAGTACTTC.

The sample holds one count of this clone. V and J are TRBV19 and TRBJ2-7; 8 bases fit TRBD1. The length of the CDR3 is 15 residues. The J segment lost 5 bases and the V segment lost 5 bases, leaving 11 bases of the junction unmatched. Germline values: CDR1 LNHDA, CDR2 SQIVND (reference sequence). CDR3 DNA: TGTGCCAGTAGTGCCCCTCACAGGGGGAAGGACGAGCAGTACTTC. This translates into CASSAPHRGKDEQYF.

As to this clone: The limits of the CDR3 on the DNA are not certain, so only TCRdb's listed CDR3 is given. This chain uses TRBV12-1 with TRBJ2-2. TRBV12-1 is termed a pseudogene. The CDR3 comprises 19 residues, both ends counted. CDR3 protein: CASSFAYGTVLRNTGELFF.

Of note for this clone: The identical CDR3 is also encoded by other nucleotide sequences in the sample. This sequence joins TRBV10-3 and TRBJ1-6, with a tentative D call TRBD1 (5 bases). Germline V gene data show CDR1 as ENHRY and CDR2 as SYGVKD. This CDR3 has 14 residues. With 3 bases removed from V and 7 bases from J, the gap between germline ends came to 10 bases. DNA of the CDR3: TGTGCCATCAGTGAAGGTCAGGGCAATTCACCCCTCCACTTT. Translated: CAISEGQGNSPLHF.

V is TRBV5-4 and J is TRBJ2-3; TRBD2 agrees at 10 bases. CDR3 length: 19 amino acids. The germline V gene has CDR1 SGHNT and CDR2 YYREEE (reference sequence). The ends lost 4 bases at V and 3 bases at J; junction bases unmatched: 17. DNA of the CDR3: TGTGCCAGCAGCCACGGACTAGCGGCGACTCAGGCACCAACAGATACGCAGTATTTT. Translated, it gives CASSHGLAATQAPTDTQYF.

The CDR3 bases are TGCGCCAGCAGCCCCTTCCCTCACGCGACCTACACCGGGGAGCTGTTTTTT. The encoded protein is CASSPFPHATYTGELFF. The chain uses TRBV5-1 and TRBJ2-2; no clear D. Germline CDR1 and CDR2: SGHRS and YFSETQ. This CDR3 contains 17 residues. The germline V and J ends were trimmed by 4 bases and 3 bases, with 19 bases remaining between them.

This chain connects TRBV11-3 to TRBJ1-1, with D possibly TRBD1 on 5 matching bases. Germline CDR1 is SGHNT and CDR2 is YENEEA. V lost 4 bases and J lost 5, with 14 bases in between. The CDR3 sequence is 14 residues long. The CDR3 DNA reads as TGTGCCAGCAGCTCACAGGACTTGGGAACTGAAGCTTTCTTT. This gives the protein CASSSQDLGTEAFF.

V gene TRBV28 combines with J gene TRBJ1-1; D unclear. The CDR3 is made up of 15 amino acids. Germline V gives CDR1 MDHEN, CDR2 SYDVKM. Trimming stripped 6 bases from V and 2 bases from J, with 16 bases between. The CDR3 loop is CASSNAGALNTEAFF. In nucleotides, the CDR3 is TGTGCCAGCAGCAATGCAGGTGCCCTTAACACTGAAGCTTTCTTT.

The V and J genes are TRBV7-2 and TRBJ2-3; D possibly corresponds to TRBD1 (6 bases). The germline V gene has CDR1 SGHTA and CDR2 FQGNSA. This CDR3 has 13 amino acids. Trimming removed 6 bases from V and 3 bases from J, with 10 bases in between. The CDR3: CASRQGVTDTQYF. CDR3 nucleotide sequence: TGTGCCAGCAGACAGGGTGTGACAGATACGCAGTATTTT.

The chain employs TRBV6-1 and TRBJ1-6; possibly TRBD1 for D (6 bases). Germline-derived CDR1 and CDR2 are MNHNS and SASEGT. The CDR3 covers 14 residues. V gave up 8 bases and J gave up 10 bases, with 18 bases separating them. The CDR3 here is CASGGQFSGSPLHF. The CDR3 nucleotides read TGTGCCAGCGGAGGACAGTTCTCGGGATCACCCCTCCACTTT.

This chain connects TRBV5-1 to TRBJ1-5; a possible D gene is TRBD1 (6 bases). V gave up 2 bases and J gave up 0 bases, with 9 bases separating them. The CDR3 spans 15 residues. CDR1 and CDR2 from the germline V gene are SGHRS and YFSETQ. DNA of the CDR3: TGCGCCAGCAGCTTAACAGGGCTTAGCAATCAGCCCCAGCATTTT. Translating it yields CASSLTGLSNQPQHF. The full variable domain, its missing parts supplied by reference TRBV5-1 and TRBJ1-5, is KAGVTQTPRYLIKTRGQQVTLSCSPISGHRSVSWYQQTPGQGLQFLFEYFSETQRNKGNFPGRFSGRQFSNSRSEMNVSTLELGDSALYLCASSLTGLSNQPQHFGDGTRLSIL.

The V and J genes are TRBV4-2 and TRBJ2-7; no reliable D call. CDR3 length equals 14 residues. Germline-derived CDR1 and CDR2 are LGHNA and YNFKEQ. V dropped 0 bases and J dropped 4 bases, with 10 bases sitting between them. The CDR3 DNA reads as TGTGCCAGCAGCCAAGATCTCCATTTTTACGAGCAGTACTTC. Protein: CASSQDLHFYEQYF.

Remarks on this clone: Other DNA sequences from this sample encode an identical CDR3 as well. The CDR3 protein is CAWSPGRLNTEAFF. CDR3 DNA sequence: TGTGCCTGGAGCCCGGGACGTCTGAACACTGAAGCTTTCTTT. The chain uses TRBV30 and TRBJ1-1; a weak D match, TRBD1 (5 bases). The CDR3 spans 14 residues. Looked up from germline, CDR1 is GTSNPN and CDR2 is SVGIG (reference sequence). V lost 3 bases, J lost 0 bases, and 11 bases lay in between.

As to this clone: A read error may produce the germline difference seen at one junction end. V usage is TRBV2 and J usage is TRBJ2-7; 7 positions agree with TRBD1. This CDR3 region has 13 residues. Per the germline V gene, CDR1 is SNHLY and CDR2 is FYNNEI. DNA of the CDR3: TGTGCCACCAGTCCGGGACAGATCTACGAGCAGTACTTC. Its translation is CATSPGQIYEQYF.

This chain joins TRBV2 and TRBJ1-4; D might be TRBD1 (5 bases). V was shortened by 8 bases and J by 8 bases, with 18 bases between the two germline ends. This CDR3 contains 14 residues. Germline CDR1 SNHLY, CDR2 FYNNEI. CDR3 residues: CASLREGWGEKLFF. CDR3 nucleotide sequence: TGTGCCAGCCTCAGGGAAGGGTGGGGAGAAAAACTGTTTTTT.

The chain uses TRBV5-1 and TRBJ1-3; D unresolved. The germline gives CDR1 SGHRS, CDR2 YFSETQ. This CDR3 comprises 14 residues. The V gene lost 7 bases and the J gene lost 0 bases, with 11 bases spanning the gap. The CDR3 DNA sequence: TGCGCCAGCCGCGGGGATAACTCTGGAAACACCATATATTTT. This sequence encodes CASRGDNSGNTIYF.

V gene TRBV30 combines with J gene TRBJ2-6, with D maybe TRBD1 (6 bases). V was cut by 2 bases and J by 0 bases, with 14 bases left in between. Germline CDR1 and CDR2: GTSNPN and SVGIG (reference sequence). The CDR3 extends over 17 amino acids. The DNA of the CDR3 is TGTGCCTGGAGTCTAGGACAGTTCGTCTCTGGGGCCAACGTCCTGACTTTC. Amino acid sequence: CAWSLGQFVSGANVLTF.

V and J are TRBV11-2 and TRBJ2-2; either TRBD1 or TRBD2 may supply D (6 bases each). V gave up 5 bases and J gave up 6 bases, with 16 bases separating them. CDR1 is SGHAT, CDR2 FQNNGV, per germline. The length of the CDR3 is 15 residues. CDR3 sequence (DNA): TGTGCCAGCAGCCCAACGACAGGAGGGGCCGGGGAGCTGTTTTTT. Translating gives CASSPTTGGAGELFF.

The V call is TRBV5-6, the J call TRBJ2-3, with TRBD2 matching over 9 bases. Germline V gives CDR1 SGHDT, CDR2 YYEEEE. This CDR3 region has 14 residues. With V trimmed by 2 bases and J by 7 bases, 5 bases remained unmatched. Here the CDR3 reads CASSFLAGPNTQYF. CDR3 sequence (DNA): TGTGCCAGCAGCTTTCTAGCGGGACCTAATACGCAGTATTTT.

This chain links TRBV5-1 with TRBJ1-4; 8 bases match TRBD1. Germline V gene sequence: CDR1 SGHRS, CDR2 YFSETQ. V shed 3 bases, J shed 2 bases, and the junction held 3 bases outside the gene matches. The CDR3 contains 15 residues. The CDR3 DNA follows: TGCGCCAGCAGCTGGGGGGACAGGACTAATGAAAAACTGTTTTTT. Translating it yields CASSWGDRTNEKLFF.

The chain has TRBV7-5 and TRBJ2-7; TRBD2, as called in the table, went unchecked against the DNA. TRBV7-5 corresponds to a pseudogene. The CDR3 covers 12 residues. The CDR3 nucleotides are TGTGCCAGCAGCTCACTCTCCTACGAGCAGTACTTC. Its protein is CASSSLSYEQYF.

The chain is built from TRBV4-1 and TRBJ1-2; D is uncertain. Per germline, CDR1 MGHRA and CDR2 YSYEKL. V shed 3 bases and J shed 0 bases, with 17 bases lying between them. The CDR3 runs 17 residues. The CDR3 here is CASSQQLQGPSNYGYTF. CDR3 in DNA: TGCGCCAGCAGCCAGCAACTTCAAGGTCCCTCTAACTATGGCTACACCTTC.

Here the CDR3 reads CASSRDQETQYF. As DNA, the CDR3 is TGCGCCAGCAGTAGGGATCAAGAGACCCAGTACTTC. The V call is TRBV10-2, the J call TRBJ2-5; no clear D gene. CDR1 and CDR2 from the germline V gene are WSHSY and SAAADI. The CDR3 spans 12 residues. V lost 5 bases and J 2 bases, leaving 6 bases between the germline ends.

V is TRBV27 and J is TRBJ2-2, with 7 bases lining up with TRBD1. With 2 bases clipped from V and 0 bases from J, the junction kept 3 bases outside the gene matches. Germline V gene sequence: CDR1 MNHEY, CDR2 SMNVEV (reference sequence). CDR3 length equals 16 residues. CDR3 sequence reads: CASSLGDRPNTGELFF. The CDR3 region has the DNA TGTGCCAGCAGTTTAGGGGACAGACCGAACACCGGGGAGCTGTTTTTT.

The V call is TRBV28, the J call TRBJ2-4, with D unclear. The CDR3 length is 15 residues. Deletions cut 2 bases from V and 0 bases from J, with 8 bases between. CDR1 and CDR2 from the germline V gene are MDHEN and SYDVKM. The chain's CDR3 is CASSLGNLAKNIQYF. The CDR3, as DNA: TGTGCCAGCAGTTTAGGCAATCTAGCCAAAAACATTCAGTACTTC.

The genes are TRBV9 and TRBJ1-3; D call uncertain. Germline CDR1 and CDR2: SGDLS and YYNGEE. This CDR3 is built from 14 residues. V lost 0 bases and J 3 bases, leaving 7 bases between the germline ends. CDR3 in DNA: TGTGCCAGCAGCGTAGATCCGGGTGGAAACACCATATATTTT. This codes for CASSVDPGGNTIYF. The full variable domain, with the rest looked up from reference TRBV9 and TRBJ1-3, is DSGVTQTPKHLITATGQRVTLRCSPRSGDLSVYWYQQSLDQGLQFLIQYYNGEERAKGNILERFSAQQFPDLHSELNLSSLELGDSALYFCASSVDPGGNTIYFGEGSWLTVV.

The chain recombines TRBV6-1 with TRBJ1-4; D unclear. Germline V gene sequence: CDR1 MNHNS, CDR2 SASEGT. The V end was cut by 0 bases, the J end by 8 bases, with 13 bases between. This CDR3 region has 15 residues. Here the CDR3 reads CASSEAGRSWEKLFF. The CDR3, as DNA: TGTGCCAGCAGTGAAGCGGGGAGAAGTTGGGAAAAACTGTTTTTT.

V is TRBV5-1 and J is TRBJ1-2; D might be TRBD1 (5 bases). Trimming left V 4 bases short and J 0 bases short, with 10 bases between. Germline values: CDR1 SGHRS, CDR2 YFSETQ. The CDR3 runs 14 residues. CDR3 sequence: CASSGGRSNYGYTF. CDR3 bases: TGCGCCAGCAGCGGGGGACGATCTAACTATGGCTACACCTTC.

This sequence joins TRBV5-1 and TRBJ2-7; D is unresolved. The germline CDR1 and CDR2 sequences are SGHRS and YFSETQ. CDR3 length equals 14 residues. Trimming removed 2 bases from V and 1 base from J, with 10 bases in between. The CDR3 DNA sequence: TGCGCCAGCAGCTTCGGTACCCAATCCTACGAGCAGTACTTC. Protein product: CASSFGTQSYEQYF.

This clone occurred once. V gene TRBV4-3 combines with J gene TRBJ2-7, with 10 nucleotides matching TRBD1. V trimming: 4 bases; J trimming: 5 bases; junction bases outside the gene matches: 11. Germline lookup yields CDR1 LGHNA and CDR2 YSLEER. The CDR3 has 16 amino acids. CDR3 sequence reads: CASSRRRDRGLDEQYF. CDR3 nucleotide sequence: TGCGCCAGCAGCCGAAGGCGCGACAGGGGGCTTGACGAGCAGTACTTC.

On this clone: Other DNA sequences of this sample code for an identical CDR3. The J gene is TRBJ2-2, the V gene TRBV2; D is perhaps TRBD2 (6 bases). Germline-derived CDR1 and CDR2 are SNHLY and FYNNEI. The ends were cut back, 6 bases at V and 6 bases at J, with 17 bases in the middle. CDR3 length: 15 amino acids. The CDR3 DNA sequence: TGTGCCAGCAGCAAAGGGCGGGGAGGCGCCGGGGAGCTGTTTTTT. Its translation: CASSKGRGGAGELFF. Variable domain in full (rest from reference TRBV2 and TRBJ2-2): EPEVTQTPSHQVTQMGQEVILRCVPISNHLYFYWYRQILGQKVEFLVSFYNNEISEKSEIFDDQFSVERPDGSNFTLKIRSTKLEDSAMYFCASSKGRGGAGELFFGEGSRLTVL.